The source of this T cell receptor beta chain is a study of T cell changes during pregnancy in multiple sclerosis. Here immunoSEQ multiplex PCR was the method, and the copy in TCRdb shows in-frame clones only, minus some. Of some 70,000 clones in the sample, over 75% were seen once. The CDR3 extends over 15 amino acids. V was shortened by 2 bases and J by 6 bases, with 16 bases between the two germline ends. In germline, CDR1 is MNHNY, CDR2 SVGAGI (reference sequence). The sequenced sample was CD4+ T cells from peripheral blood mononuclear cells, obtained in the third trimester of pregnancy. This receptor was obtained from a female donor in good health, enrolled as a control in a pregnancy study. The chain recombines TRBV6-6 with TRBJ1-2; possibly TRBD1 for D (6 bases). The CDR3 is CASSYAPGGQNGYTF. The CDR3 region has the DNA TGTGCCAGCAGTTACGCCCCCGGGGGGCAGAATGGCTACACCTTC.